This note documents a single TCR beta chain sequence. This record belongs to a study of cytomegalovirus exposure and HLA in healthy donors. There are 15 residues in the CDR3. V lost 4 bases and J lost 2; bases outside the gene matches: 1. Per germline, CDR1 PRHDT and CDR2 FYEKMQ (reference sequence). The primer mix had 60 Vbeta and 13 Jbeta primers. The data were produced by immunoSEQ multiplex PCR, yet TCRdb's version contains in-frame clones alone and is incomplete. The table for this sample gives under 200,000 clones. This clonotype was sampled from a woman aged 18 to 35 in good health and CMV-seropositive. Material for sequencing was PBMCs. V and J are TRBV13 and TRBJ2-7, with TRBD2 identical over 14 bases. The CDR3: CASSSTSGGAYEQYF. The CDR3 DNA is TGTGCCAGCAGCTCGACTAGCGGGGGGGCCTACGAGCAGTACTTC.